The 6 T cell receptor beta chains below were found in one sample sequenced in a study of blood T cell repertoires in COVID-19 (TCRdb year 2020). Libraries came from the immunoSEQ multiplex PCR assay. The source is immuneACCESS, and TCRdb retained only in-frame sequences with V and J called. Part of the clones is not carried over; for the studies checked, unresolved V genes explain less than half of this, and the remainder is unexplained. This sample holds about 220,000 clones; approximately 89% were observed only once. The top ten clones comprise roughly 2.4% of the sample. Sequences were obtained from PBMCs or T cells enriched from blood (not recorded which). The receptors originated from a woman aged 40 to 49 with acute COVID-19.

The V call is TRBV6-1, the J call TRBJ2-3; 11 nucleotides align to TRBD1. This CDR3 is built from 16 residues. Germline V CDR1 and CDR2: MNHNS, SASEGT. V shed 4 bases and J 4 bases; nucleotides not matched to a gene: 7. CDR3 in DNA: TGTGCCAGCAGTGCTGGACAGGGGGCCAGGGCAGATACGCAGTATTTT. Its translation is CASSAGQGARADTQYF.

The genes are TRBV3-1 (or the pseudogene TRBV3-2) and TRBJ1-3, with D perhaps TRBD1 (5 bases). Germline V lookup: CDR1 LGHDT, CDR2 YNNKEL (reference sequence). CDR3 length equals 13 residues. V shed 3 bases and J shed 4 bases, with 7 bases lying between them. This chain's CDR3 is CASSQRQGNTIYF. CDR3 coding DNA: TGTGCCAGCAGCCAGAGACAGGGAAACACCATATATTTT.

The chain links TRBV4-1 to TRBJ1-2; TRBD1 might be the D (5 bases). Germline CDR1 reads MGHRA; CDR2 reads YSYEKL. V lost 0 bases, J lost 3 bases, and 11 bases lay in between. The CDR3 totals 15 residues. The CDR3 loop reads CASSQDRRGDYGYTF. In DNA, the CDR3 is TGCGCCAGCAGCCAAGATAGGAGGGGTGACTATGGCTACACCTTC.

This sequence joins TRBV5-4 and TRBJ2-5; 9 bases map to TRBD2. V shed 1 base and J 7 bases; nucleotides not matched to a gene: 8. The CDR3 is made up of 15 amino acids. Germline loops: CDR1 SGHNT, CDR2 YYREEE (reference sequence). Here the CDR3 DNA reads TGTGCCAGCAGCTTGACAAGCGGGGGGCAGGGGACCCAGTACTTC. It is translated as CASSLTSGGQGTQYF.

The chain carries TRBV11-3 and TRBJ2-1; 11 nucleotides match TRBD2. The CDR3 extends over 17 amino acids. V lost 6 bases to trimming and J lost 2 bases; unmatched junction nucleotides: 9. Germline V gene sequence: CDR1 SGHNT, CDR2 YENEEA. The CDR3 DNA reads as TGTGCCAGCAGTGGACTAGCGGGCTCCCCAACCTACAATGAGCAGTTCTTC. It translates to CASSGLAGSPTYNEQFF.

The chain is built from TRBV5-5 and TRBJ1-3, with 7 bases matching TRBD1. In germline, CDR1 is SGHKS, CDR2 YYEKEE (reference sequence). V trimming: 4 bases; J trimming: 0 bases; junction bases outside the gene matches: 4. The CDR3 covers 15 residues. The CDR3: CASSRDSGSGNTIYF. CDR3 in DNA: TGTGCCAGCAGCAGGGACAGTGGCTCTGGAAACACCATATATTTT.